Presented here are 9 T cell receptor beta chains from one specimen sequenced in a study of control samples from healthy donors and cancer patients. Clones were sequenced by immunoSEQ multiplex PCR, and TCRdb holds only the in-frame ones, with some missing. The sample has about 120,000 clones, approximately 88% seen once; the top ten hold approximately 3.5%. Source material: blood. These receptor sequences come from a man between 40 and 49 years old in good health.

V is TRBV12-3 or TRBV12-4 and J is TRBJ1-2; D is ambiguous. The V end lost 6 bases, the J end lost 2 bases, and 10 bases lay between the germline ends. The CDR3 has 13 residues. CDR3 in amino acids: CASRYTVNYGYTF. The CDR3 region has the DNA TGTGCCAGCAGATATACCGTAAACTATGGCTACACCTTC.

The J gene is TRBJ1-2, the V gene TRBV6-5, with 8 bases that match TRBD1. The germline gives CDR1 MNHEY, CDR2 SVGAGI. There are 14 residues in the CDR3. Germline trimming cut 4 bases from V and 8 bases from J; bases unmatched to any gene: 9. In DNA, the CDR3 is TGTGCCAGCAGTTCGACAGGGGTGCACCCAGGCTACACCTTC. Its translation is CASSSTGVHPGYTF.

This sequence joins TRBV4-3 and TRBJ2-3, with 11 bases lining up with TRBD2. Germline assignment: CDR1 LGHNA and CDR2 YSLEER. The CDR3 is 16 residues long. The trim removed 3 bases at V and 6 bases at J, leaving 8 bases unmatched. CDR3 sequence (DNA): TGCGCCAGCAGCCATCTGACTAGCGGGGTCAGGGATACGCAGTATTTT. It encodes CASSHLTSGVRDTQYF.

The chain employs TRBV10-3 and TRBJ2-1; 11 positions agree with TRBD1. The V gene end was trimmed by 4 bases and the J gene end by 7 bases; junction bases not matched to a gene: 3. The CDR3 loop spans 14 amino acids. Germline CDR1 ENHRY, CDR2 SYGVKD. The CDR3 nucleotides read TGTGCCATCAGTGGGACAGGGGGCCGGAATGAGCAGTTCTTC. Its translation: CAISGTGGRNEQFF.

This rearrangement joins TRBV3-1 (or the pseudogene TRBV3-2) to TRBJ1-1; TRBD1 is a possible D gene (5 bases). CDR3 length equals 15 residues. Germline CDR1 and CDR2: LGHDT and YNNKEL (reference sequence). The ends were cut back, 4 bases at V and 5 bases at J, with 17 bases in the middle. CDR3 in amino acids: CASSPGWQGRTEAFF. The CDR3 DNA follows: TGTGCCAGCAGCCCGGGTTGGCAGGGCAGGACTGAAGCTTTCTTT.

This clone was counted only a few times. This chain uses TRBV5-6 with TRBJ1-6; TRBD1 matches at 10 bases. Germline V gene sequence: CDR1 SGHDT, CDR2 YYEEEE. The junction had 11 bases not matched to a gene; V was cut back by 2 bases and J by 6 bases. This CDR3 is built from 18 residues. The CDR3 region has the DNA TGTGCCAGCAGCTTCGGACAGGGGGGTATGAGAATTAATTCACCCCTCCACTTT. Its protein product is CASSFGQGGMRINSPLHF.

The chain is built from TRBV27 and TRBJ2-5; TRBD1 might be the D (6 bases). This CDR3 contains 13 residues. Germline values: CDR1 MNHEY, CDR2 SMNVEV (reference sequence). V lost 5 bases and J lost 4, with 11 bases in between. CDR3 amino acids: CASSVTGIETQYF. The CDR3 DNA sequence: TGTGCCAGCAGTGTTACAGGGATAGAGACCCAGTACTTC.

The J gene is TRBJ2-1, the V gene TRBV30, with D possibly matching TRBD2 (5 bases). V lost 3 bases to trimming and J lost 2 bases, with 8 bases between them. Germline V gives CDR1 GTSNPN, CDR2 SVGIG (reference sequence). This CDR3 spans 13 amino acids. The CDR3 DNA reads TGTGCCTGGAGGAGGGCCACCTACAATGAGCAGTTCTTC. Protein: CAWRRATYNEQFF.

V and J are TRBV12-3 or TRBV12-4 and TRBJ1-2, with D hard to call. The V and J ends lost 5 bases and 0 bases respectively, with 7 bases between them. The CDR3 is 13 residues long. The CDR3 here is CASSITPNYGYTF. CDR3 in DNA: TGTGCCAGCAGTATCACACCTAACTATGGCTACACCTTC.